Detailed here is one T cell receptor (beta chain). This sample is drawn from a study of shared clonotypes between healthy human individuals. For sorted subsets, approximately 200 ng DNA per replicate equaled 30,000 or so T cell genomes. The data were produced by immunoSEQ multiplex PCR, yet TCRdb's version contains in-frame clones alone and is incomplete. In the table there are about 1.4 million clones, approximately 97% of which are singletons. The receptor's source is a man younger than 45 in good health. The specimen sequenced was naive CD4+ T cells sorted from blood. The subset here: CD45RA+ positively selected.

The CDR3: CASSLVLSQETQYF. CDR3 bases: TGCGCCAGCAGCTTGGTGTTGAGCCAAGAGACCCAGTACTTC. J is TRBJ2-5 and V is TRBV5-1, with no clear D. The V end was cut by 0 bases, the J end by 1 base, with 7 bases between. This CDR3 contains 14 residues. Germline-derived CDR1 and CDR2 are SGHRS and YFSETQ.